This T cell receptor beta chain is from a study of metastatic and nonmetastatic thyroid tumors. Thyroid surgery had not been preceded by any treatment in any patient. Trimming took 4 bases from V and 2 from J; bases not matched to a gene: 2. The CDR3 covers 13 residues. Germline-derived CDR1 and CDR2 are SNHLY and FYNNEI. TCRdb reanalyzed the PCR reads via MiXCR. The sample shows 84,000 or so clones, around 7.8% of them seen only once. This clone was seen at least ten times. This chain connects TRBV2 to TRBJ2-7; 7 bases match TRBD2. Sequenced material: blood. This TCR came from a female donor with papillary thyroid cancer or a benign thyroid nodule (not recorded which). Some clones in this sample may be carry-over from other donors' samples. In DNA, the CDR3 is TGTGCCAGCAGTGTGGCGGGGGCCTACGAGCAGTACTTC. Protein product: CASSVAGAYEQYF.